What follows describes a single T cell receptor beta chain. With V trimmed by 1 base and J by 8 bases, 10 bases remained unmatched. Germline values: CDR1 SGHTA, CDR2 FQGNSA. The CDR3 is 17 residues long. This record comes from a study of blood T cell repertoires in COVID-19. Study-level background: Acute-phase and convalescent COVID-19 samples originated in the United States, Italy and Spain. T cells, B-cell-depleted T cells, or PBMCs provided the cDNA or gDNA that served as material.

Clinical histories supplied by participants themselves formed the basis of cohort assignment. Using immunoSEQ multiplex PCR, the repertoire was profiled, and TCRdb retains in-frame clones only, with some absent. The repertoire holds about 240,000 clones, 75% to 90% seen once, with 2.5% to 3.5% in the top ten. This TCR came from a woman aged 40-49 years with acute COVID-19. The sequencing input was PBMCs or T cells enriched from blood (not recorded which). The chain couples TRBV7-2 to TRBJ2-1; TRBD2 aligns across 11 bases. Here the CDR3 DNA reads TGTGCCAGCAGCTTAGGACTAGCGGGATCCCGATGGGATGAGCAGTTCTTC. Residues: CASSLGLAGSRWDEQFF.